This TCR beta chain was recorded in a study of CD8+CD57+ T cells in acquired aplastic anemia. About the study: Sorted CD4+ and CD8+ cells gave a mean 3.2 ug DNA, range 0.2 to 27.4 ug.

The CDR3 has 15 residues. With 2 bases removed from V and 0 bases from J, the gap between germline ends came to 11 bases. CDR1 and CDR2 from the germline V gene are WNHNN and SYGVQD (reference sequence). Flow cytometry had shown expanded CD8+CD57+ cells in the patients chosen for sequencing. CDR3 and TCR beta VDJ profiling relied on genomic DNA as the template. In TCRdb, the reads were re-called with MiXCR into one record per CDR3 protein. The profile shows 200,000 to 250,000 distinct CDR3 sequences, 65% of them singletons. The V and J genes are TRBV10-1 and TRBJ2-7, with unresolved D. The sequencing sample was made of sorted CD4+, CD8+, or CD8+CD57+ T cells (not recorded which) from PBMCs. This clonotype originated in a human donor with aplastic anemia. CDR3 sequence reads: CASSEEDSSSYEQYF. In nucleotides, the CDR3 is TGCGCCAGCAGTGAGGAAGACTCCAGCTCCTACGAGCAGTACTTC.